Listed here are 30 T cell receptor beta chains from one sample, sequenced in a study of blood T cell repertoires in COVID-19. The method was immunoSEQ multiplex PCR; TCRdb's version includes in-frame clones alone and lacks a portion of them. The sample lists more than 85,000 clones; 70% to 90% were seen once. The sample consisted of peripheral blood. The receptor set was obtained from a man in his forties or fifties with active COVID-19.

V usage is TRBV5-1 and J usage is TRBJ1-2; TRBD1 matches 8 bases. The trim removed 4 bases at V and 1 base at J, leaving 6 bases unmatched. CDR1 and CDR2 (germline): SGHRS, YFSETQ. The CDR3 is made up of 15 amino acids. The CDR3, as DNA: TGCGCCAGCAGCGACGGACAGGGCCTTAACTATGGCTACACCTTC. Protein product: CASSDGQGLNYGYTF.

In nucleotides, the CDR3 is TGTGCCAGCAGTACAGGGGGGGAAAACACCATATATTTT. Residues: CASSTGGENTIYF. J is TRBJ1-3 and V is TRBV6-6, with 8 nucleotides matching TRBD1. The trim removed 5 bases at V and 6 bases at J, leaving 3 bases unmatched. Germline assignment: CDR1 MNHNY and CDR2 SVGAGI (reference sequence). The CDR3 has 13 residues.

Turning to this clone: At one end, the junction sequence differs from germline, possibly due to a read error. CDR3 in DNA: TGTGCTAGCAGCTTAGGGCAGTCAGATACGCAGTATTTT. The encoded protein is CASSLGQSDTQYF. The chain is built from TRBV7-7 and TRBJ2-3; no definite D call. This CDR3 comprises 13 residues. CDR1 and CDR2 (germline): SSHAT, FNYEAQ (reference sequence).

The chain is built from TRBV30 and TRBJ1-3; 7 bases map to TRBD1. V dropped 1 base and J dropped 0; count of bases not matched to a gene: 6. CDR3 length: 16 amino acids. Germline CDR1 and CDR2: GTSNPN and SVGIG (reference sequence). The CDR3 sequence is CAWSAGTDSSGNTIYF. CDR3 DNA: TGTGCCTGGAGTGCGGGGACAGACTCCTCTGGAAACACCATATATTTT. The full variable domain, completed using reference TRBV30 and TRBJ1-3, is SQTIHQWPATLVQPVGSPLSLECTVEGTSNPNLYWYRQAAGRGLQLLFYSVGIGQISSEVPQNLSASRPQDRQFILSSKKLLLSDSGFYLCAWSAGTDSSGNTIYFGEGSWLTVV.

This rearrangement joins TRBV6-5 to TRBJ1-1, with 8 positions matching TRBD1. This CDR3 region has 13 residues. Germline V gene data show CDR1 as MNHEY and CDR2 as SVGAGI. V was pared by 6 bases and J by 5 bases, with 5 bases of the junction left unmatched. The CDR3 bases are TGTGCCAGCAGAAAAACAGGGGGTACTGAAGCTTTCTTT. Translating it yields CASRKTGGTEAFF.

V and J are TRBV2 and TRBJ1-4; D is undetermined. V lost 7 bases to trimming and J lost 8 bases, with 17 bases between them. Germline values: CDR1 SNHLY, CDR2 FYNNEI. The CDR3 is 14 amino acids. The CDR3 reads CASIEALTKEKLFF. The CDR3 DNA reads as TGTGCCAGCATCGAGGCCCTCACCAAGGAAAAACTGTTTTTT.

The rearrangement uses TRBV19 and TRBJ1-3; 10 bases are a match to TRBD1. CDR3 length equals 16 residues. CDR1 and CDR2 from the germline V gene are LNHDA and SQIVND (reference sequence). V shed 6 bases and J 1 base; nucleotides not matched to a gene: 6. The chain's CDR3 is CASRVGDRGSGNTIYF. The CDR3, as DNA: TGTGCCAGTAGGGTTGGGGACAGGGGTTCTGGAAACACCATATATTTT.

This chain joins TRBV2 and TRBJ2-5, with TRBD2 matching 10 bases. V trimming: 9 bases; J trimming: 4 bases; junction bases outside the gene matches: 8. From germline, CDR1 is SNHLY and CDR2 FYNNEI. This CDR3 comprises 14 residues. CDR3 sequence reads: CASVLWTSGETQYF. The CDR3 DNA reads as TGTGCCAGTGTTCTTTGGACTAGCGGAGAGACCCAGTACTTC.

V gene TRBV4-1 combines with J gene TRBJ2-3, with 11 nucleotides matching TRBD2. J gave up 1 base and V 2 bases, and 2 bases lay outside the gene matches. This CDR3 has 16 residues. Germline V gene sequence: CDR1 MGHRA, CDR2 YSYEKL. CDR3 sequence reads: CASSQLAGGRTDTQYF. CDR3 in DNA: TGCGCCAGCAGCCAACTAGCGGGGGGACGCACAGATACGCAGTATTTT.

In this sample, this clone turned up a few times. V is TRBV14 and J is TRBJ1-6; a possible D gene is TRBD1 (6 bases). The CDR3 spans 15 residues. V lost 1 base, J lost 6 bases, and 10 bases lay in between. Germline lookup yields CDR1 SGHDN and CDR2 FVKESK. The CDR3 region has the DNA TGTGCCAGCAGCCAAGGGGGGGGGCGTAATTCACCCCTCCACTTT. Protein sequence: CASSQGGGRNSPLHF.

The gene calls are TRBV6-1 and TRBJ2-2; no clear D. V lost 2 bases and J lost 6, with 13 bases in between. CDR1 is MNHNS, CDR2 SASEGT, per germline. This CDR3 region has 15 residues. CDR3 in amino acids: CASSETSAGSGELFF. As DNA, the CDR3 is TGTGCCAGCAGTGAAACCTCCGCCGGGTCCGGGGAGCTGTTTTTT.

The chain uses TRBV10-3 and TRBJ1-5; 10 bases fit TRBD1. The CDR3 extends over 16 amino acids. Germline lookup yields CDR1 ENHRY and CDR2 SYGVKD. Germline trimming cut 0 bases from V and 3 bases from J; bases unmatched to any gene: 2. CDR3 bases: TGTGCCATCAGTGAGTCCGGGACAGGGGACAATCAGCCCCAGCATTTT. Protein product: CAISESGTGDNQPQHF.

The chain is built from TRBV4-1 and TRBJ1-1; TRBD1 matches at 7 bases. V was pared by 2 bases and J by 11 bases, with 5 bases of the junction left unmatched. Germline V CDR1 and CDR2: MGHRA, YSYEKL. The CDR3 has 12 amino acids. CDR3 amino acids: CASSQPTGFAFF. The CDR3 DNA reads TGCGCCAGCAGCCAACCGACAGGGTTCGCTTTCTTT.

The chain is built from TRBV5-6 and TRBJ2-4; D is possibly TRBD1 (6 bases). The ends were cut back, 1 base at V and 4 bases at J, with 15 bases in the middle. The CDR3 has 16 amino acids. From germline, CDR1 is SGHDT and CDR2 YYEEEE. The CDR3 DNA follows: TGTGCCAGCAGCTTGTTGCCAGGGGAGTTGAAAAACATTCAGTACTTC. Residues: CASSLLPGELKNIQYF.

This chain's CDR3 is CASSQAVRGGGYTF. CDR3 nucleotides: TGTGCCAGCAGCCAAGCCGTCCGAGGAGGAGGCTACACCTTC. The rearrangement joins TRBV14 to TRBJ1-2; D is uncertain. The CDR3 is 14 amino acids. V was trimmed by 1 base and J by 8 bases, leaving 14 bases between them. Looked up from germline, CDR1 is SGHDN and CDR2 is FVKESK. Complete variable domain (other parts from reference TRBV14 and TRBJ1-2): EAGVTQFPSHSVIEKGQTVTLRCDPISGHDNLYWYRRVMGKEIKFLLHFVKESKQDESGMPNNRFLAERTGGTYSTLKVQPAELEDSGVYFCASSQAVRGGGYTFGSGTRLTVV.

The rearrangement joins TRBV7-3 to TRBJ2-1, with D tentatively TRBD1 (5 bases). Trimming cost V 1 base and J 1 base, with 8 bases left between them. The CDR3 covers 15 residues. Germline V lookup: CDR1 SGHTA, CDR2 FQGTGA. The CDR3 DNA follows: TGTGCCAGCAGCTTAATGGACAATTCCTACAATGAGCAGTTCTTC. Translation: CASSLMDNSYNEQFF.

The J gene is TRBJ1-5, the V gene TRBV24-1; D is unclear. The CDR3 loop spans 12 amino acids. V gave up 12 bases and J gave up 5 bases, with 13 bases separating them. Looked up from germline, CDR1 is KGHDR and CDR2 is SFDVKD. This chain's CDR3 is CAPTTWDQPQHF. CDR3 coding DNA: TGTGCCCCGACGACTTGGGATCAGCCCCAGCATTTT.

V is TRBV5-4 and J is TRBJ2-5; 10 nucleotides agree with TRBD2. The CDR3 loop spans 14 amino acids. Germline CDR1 is SGHNT and CDR2 is YYREEE (reference sequence). Trimming at V came to 4 bases and at J to 3 bases, leaving 3 bases not matched to a gene. The CDR3 is CASSPGLAEETQYF. CDR3 DNA: TGTGCCAGCAGCCCCGGACTAGCGGAAGAGACCCAGTACTTC.

The chain is built from TRBV27 and TRBJ2-7, with TRBD2 identical over 7 bases. The CDR3 spans 14 residues. V lost 10 bases, J lost 2 bases, and 11 bases stayed unmatched. Germline CDR1 MNHEY, CDR2 SMNVEV (reference sequence). DNA for the CDR3: TGTGCCACCTCGTTTCGGGGGGACCCCTACGAGCAGTACTTC. It codes for CATSFRGDPYEQYF.

This sequence joins TRBV9 and TRBJ2-6; D may be TRBD1 (6 bases). CDR3 length: 17 amino acids. Germline V gene data show CDR1 as SGDLS and CDR2 as YYNGEE. V was clipped by 2 bases and J by 5 bases, with 17 bases between them. The chain's CDR3 is CASSVRDTLGRANVLTF. Here the CDR3 DNA reads TGTGCCAGCAGCGTTCGGGACACCCTGGGAAGGGCCAACGTCCTGACTTTC. Looking up the rest from reference TRBV9 and TRBJ2-6 gives the full variable domain: DSGVTQTPKHLITATGQRVTLRCSPRSGDLSVYWYQQSLDQGLQFLIQYYNGEERAKGNILERFSAQQFPDLHSELNLSSLELGDSALYFCASSVRDTLGRANVLTFGAGSRLTVL.

This chain connects TRBV5-1 to TRBJ2-3; no firm D call. Trimming removed 4 bases from V and 2 bases from J, with 8 bases in between. This CDR3 contains 13 residues. Germline V gene lookup returns CDR1 SGHRS and CDR2 YFSETQ. The CDR3: CASSGSTTDTQYF. DNA for the CDR3: TGCGCCAGCAGCGGTAGTACCACAGATACGCAGTATTTT. The whole variable domain, remainder taken from reference TRBV5-1 and TRBJ2-3, is KAGVTQTPRYLIKTRGQQVTLSCSPISGHRSVSWYQQTPGQGLQFLFEYFSETQRNKGNFPGRFSGRQFSNSRSEMNVSTLELGDSALYLCASSGSTTDTQYFGPGTRLTVL.

The rearrangement joins TRBV11-2 to TRBJ1-3; TRBD1 aligns across 8 bases. Germline V gene lookup returns CDR1 SGHAT and CDR2 FQNNGV. V dropped 4 bases and J dropped 0; count of bases not matched to a gene: 8. The CDR3 has 17 amino acids. In DNA form, the CDR3 reads TGTGCCAGCAGCTACGGACAGGGCCTACTCTCTGGAAACACCATATATTTT. Its translation: CASSYGQGLLSGNTIYF.

The chain carries TRBV5-5 and TRBJ2-6; tentatively, D is TRBD1 (5 bases). The length of the CDR3 is 16 residues. Germline loops: CDR1 SGHKS, CDR2 YYEKEE (reference sequence). V lost 0 bases to trimming and J lost 2 bases, with 9 bases between them. The CDR3 loop reads CASSLDRSAGANVLTF. The CDR3 nucleotides are TGTGCCAGCAGCTTGGACAGGAGTGCTGGGGCCAACGTCCTGACTTTC.

The V call is TRBV3-1 (or the pseudogene TRBV3-2), the J call TRBJ2-5, with TRBD1 identical over 11 bases. Germline V gene data show CDR1 as LGHDT and CDR2 as YNNKEL (reference sequence). The CDR3 spans 15 residues. Losses at the gene ends were 4 bases for V and 5 bases for J; bases not matched to a gene: 6. As DNA, the CDR3 is TGTGCCAGCAGCCCGGACAGGGGGCTCTGGGAGACCCAGTACTTC. The encoded protein is CASSPDRGLWETQYF.

The chain carries TRBV27 and TRBJ1-1; D might be TRBD1 (6 bases). The CDR3 totals 16 residues. Germline V gives CDR1 MNHEY, CDR2 SMNVEV (reference sequence). The V end lost 3 bases, the J end lost 3 bases, and 17 bases lay between the germline ends. As DNA, the CDR3 is TGTGCCAGCAGTTTGGATCGGCGGCGACAGGACACTGAAGCTTTCTTT. This sequence encodes CASSLDRRRQDTEAFF.

The chain is built from TRBV7-2 and TRBJ2-5; 9 bases map to TRBD2. V shed 5 bases and J 5 bases; nucleotides not matched to a gene: 9. The CDR3 is 15 residues long. The germline V gene has CDR1 SGHTA and CDR2 FQGNSA. CDR3 sequence (DNA): TGTGCCAGCAGCGGGGGACTAGCTGGGGATGAGACCCAGTACTTC. As protein: CASSGGLAGDETQYF.

The sample holds one count of this clone. V gene TRBV7-2 combines with J gene TRBJ1-2; no reliable D call. There are 14 residues in the CDR3. V was cut by 3 bases and J by 6 bases, with 14 bases left in between. CDR1 SGHTA and CDR2 FQGNSA come from the germline V gene. The CDR3 nucleotides are TGTGCCAGCAGCTTTCTGACCCGGGGAGATGGCTACACCTTC. This translates into CASSFLTRGDGYTF.

About this clone itself: One end of the junction varies from germline; a read error may be responsible. The chain links TRBV4-2 to TRBJ2-4; 8 nucleotides line up with TRBD2. The germline CDR1 and CDR2 sequences are LGHNA and YNFKEQ. The CDR3 is 12 residues long. CDR3 loop: CASSQAGTRIVF. Written as DNA, the CDR3 is TGTGCCAGCAGCCAAGCCGGGACTAGGATCGTCTTC.

The genes are TRBV5-5 and TRBJ1-3; 8 bases map to TRBD1. The CDR3 has 17 amino acids. The germline V gene encodes CDR1 SGHKS and CDR2 YYEKEE (reference sequence). V was pared by 4 bases and J by 0 bases, with 9 bases of the junction left unmatched. The CDR3 DNA is TGTGCCAGCAGCCCCTTTGGGACAGGAAACTCTGGAAACACCATATATTTT. Translating it yields CASSPFGTGNSGNTIYF.

This clone appeared once. The chain joins TRBV18 to TRBJ2-1, with D tentatively TRBD1 (5 bases). Deletions cut 1 base from V and 12 bases from J, with 22 bases between. The CDR3 runs 16 residues. Germline values: CDR1 KGHSH, CDR2 LQKENI. In DNA form, the CDR3 reads TGTGCCAGCTCACCACAGATGGACACCAGCGAAAGATCGCAGTTCTTC. Translated: CASSPQMDTSERSQFF. The variable domain in full, with the rest retrieved from reference TRBV18 and TRBJ2-1, is NAGVMQNPRHLVRRRGQEARLRCSPMKGHSHVYWYRQLPEEGLKFMVYLQKENIIDESGMPKERFSAEFPKEGPSILRIQQVVRGDSAAYFCASSPQMDTSERSQFFGPGTRLTVL.